Shown below are 2 T cell receptor beta chains from a single sample sequenced in a study of vaccination effects on CD4 cells after COVID-19. The assay was immunoSEQ multiplex PCR, and TCRdb's table has in-frame clones only and misses some. The profile shows roughly 15,000 clones, around three quarters of them singletons. Before sequencing, viral peptide pools were used by the ViraFEST assay to expand antigen-specific CD4+ T cells. The culture ran for approximately 10 days, and then CD4+ T cells were isolated. This person's SARS-CoV-2 infection, confirmed by PCR, occurred between March and December 2020. Two-dose BNT162b2 or mRNA-1273 vaccination was given to participants. Their antigen targets remain unknown. This sample comprised CD4+ T cells from PBMCs cultured with SARS-CoV-2 spike peptides, obtained after COVID-19 vaccination. These receptors all stem from a human donor who had a prior SARS-CoV-2 infection.

This chain connects TRBV12-3 or TRBV12-4 to TRBJ2-5; 7 bases are a match to TRBD1. Germline trimming cut 7 bases from V and 9 bases from J; bases unmatched to any gene: 11. The CDR3 extends over 13 amino acids. CDR3 loop: CASTLGGTDAQYF. The CDR3 DNA reads TGTGCCAGCACCTTAGGGGGCACAGATGCCCAGTACTTC.

The chain links TRBV19 to TRBJ1-5, with 12 bases lining up with TRBD1. J was trimmed by 2 bases and V by 9 bases; bases with no gene match: 8. Germline CDR1 reads LNHDA; CDR2 reads SQIVND (reference sequence). This CDR3 has 16 residues. CDR3 amino acids: CASHGTGGWGNQPQHF. Here the CDR3 DNA reads TGTGCCAGCCATGGGACAGGGGGCTGGGGCAATCAGCCCCAGCATTTT.